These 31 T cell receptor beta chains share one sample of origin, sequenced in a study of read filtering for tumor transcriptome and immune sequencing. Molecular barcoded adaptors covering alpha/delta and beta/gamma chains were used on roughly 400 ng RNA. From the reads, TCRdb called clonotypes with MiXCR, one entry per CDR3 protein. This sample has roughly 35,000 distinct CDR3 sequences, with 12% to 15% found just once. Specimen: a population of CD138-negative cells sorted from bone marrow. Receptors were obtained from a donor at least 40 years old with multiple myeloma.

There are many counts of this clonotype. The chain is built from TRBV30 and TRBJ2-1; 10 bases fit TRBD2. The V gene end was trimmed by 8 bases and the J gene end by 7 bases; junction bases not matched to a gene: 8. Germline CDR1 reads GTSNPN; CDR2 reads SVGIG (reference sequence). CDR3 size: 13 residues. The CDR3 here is CAEETSGLNEQFF. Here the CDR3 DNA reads TGTGCCGAAGAGACTAGCGGGTTAAATGAGCAGTTCTTC.

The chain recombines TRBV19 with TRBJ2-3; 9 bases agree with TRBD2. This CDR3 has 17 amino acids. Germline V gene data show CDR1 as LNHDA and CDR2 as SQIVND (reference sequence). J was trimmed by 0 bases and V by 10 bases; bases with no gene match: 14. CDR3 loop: CATVGRTSEKSTDTQYF. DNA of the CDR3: TGTGCCACCGTCGGAAGGACTAGCGAGAAGAGCACAGATACGCAGTATTTT.

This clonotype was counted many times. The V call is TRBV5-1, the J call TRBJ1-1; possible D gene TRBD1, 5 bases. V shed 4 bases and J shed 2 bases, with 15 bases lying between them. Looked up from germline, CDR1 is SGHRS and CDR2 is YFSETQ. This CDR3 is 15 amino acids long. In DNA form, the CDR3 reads TGCGCCAGCAGCCACGATGAGGGGATTAACACTGAAGCTTTCTTT. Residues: CASSHDEGINTEAFF.

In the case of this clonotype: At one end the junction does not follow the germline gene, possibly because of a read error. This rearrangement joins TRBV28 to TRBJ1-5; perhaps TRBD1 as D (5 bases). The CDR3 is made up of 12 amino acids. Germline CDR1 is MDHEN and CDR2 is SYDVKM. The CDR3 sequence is CASSLWGEPRHF. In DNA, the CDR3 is TGTGCCAGCAGTTTATGGGGGGAGCCCCGGCATTTT.

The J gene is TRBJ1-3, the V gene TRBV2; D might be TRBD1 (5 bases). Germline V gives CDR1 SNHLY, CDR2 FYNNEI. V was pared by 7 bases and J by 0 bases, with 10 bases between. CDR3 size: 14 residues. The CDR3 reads CASKAGISGNTIYF. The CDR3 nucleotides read TGTGCCAGCAAGGCAGGGATCTCTGGAAACACCATATATTTT. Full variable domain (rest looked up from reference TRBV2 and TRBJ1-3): EPEVTQTPSHQVTQMGQEVILRCVPISNHLYFYWYRQILGQKVEFLVSFYNNEISEKSEIFDDQFSVERPDGSNFTLKIRSTKLEDSAMYFCASKAGISGNTIYFGEGSWLTVV.

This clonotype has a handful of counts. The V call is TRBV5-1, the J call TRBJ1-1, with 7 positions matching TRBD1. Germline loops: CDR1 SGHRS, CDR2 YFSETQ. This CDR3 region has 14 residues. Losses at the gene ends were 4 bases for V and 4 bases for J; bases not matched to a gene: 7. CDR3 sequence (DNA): TGCGCCAGCAGCCAGCAGACAGGGATCACTGAAGCTTTCTTT. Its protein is CASSQQTGITEAFF.

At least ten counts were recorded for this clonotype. The CDR3 reads CASSIDPGQATEAFF. For the CDR3, the DNA is TGTGCCAGTAGTATAGATCCCGGACAGGCCACTGAAGCTTTCTTT. The genes are TRBV19 and TRBJ1-1; 7 positions agree with TRBD1. CDR1 and CDR2 from the germline V gene are LNHDA and SQIVND (reference sequence). J was trimmed by 4 bases and V by 0 bases; bases with no gene match: 5. CDR3 length: 15 residues. Supplemented by reference TRBV19 and TRBJ1-1, the full variable domain reads DGGITQSPKYLFRKEGQNVTLSCEQNLNHDAMYWYRQDPGQGLRLIYYSQIVNDFQKGDIAEGYSVSREKKESFPLTVTSAQKNPTAFYLCASSIDPGQATEAFFGQGTRLTVV.

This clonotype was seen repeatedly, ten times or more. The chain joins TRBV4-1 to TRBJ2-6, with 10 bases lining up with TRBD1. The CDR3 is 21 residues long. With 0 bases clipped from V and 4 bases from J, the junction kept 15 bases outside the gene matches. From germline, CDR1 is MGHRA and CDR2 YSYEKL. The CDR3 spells CASSQDVFPGQGPSGANVLTF. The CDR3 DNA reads TGCGCCAGCAGCCAAGATGTCTTCCCGGGACAGGGGCCGAGCGGGGCCAACGTCCTGACTTTC.

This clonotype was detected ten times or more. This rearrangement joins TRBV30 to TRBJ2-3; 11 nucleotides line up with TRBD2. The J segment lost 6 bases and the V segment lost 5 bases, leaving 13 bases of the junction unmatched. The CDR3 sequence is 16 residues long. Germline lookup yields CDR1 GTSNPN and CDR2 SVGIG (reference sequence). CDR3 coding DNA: TGTGCCTGGTTCCCTTTCACTAGCGGGAGTATGGATACGCAGTATTTT. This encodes CAWFPFTSGSMDTQYF. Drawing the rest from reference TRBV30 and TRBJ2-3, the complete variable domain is SQTIHQWPATLVQPVGSPLSLECTVEGTSNPNLYWYRQAAGRGLQLLFYSVGIGQISSEVPQNLSASRPQDRQFILSSKKLLLSDSGFYLCAWFPFTSGSMDTQYFGPGTRLTVL.

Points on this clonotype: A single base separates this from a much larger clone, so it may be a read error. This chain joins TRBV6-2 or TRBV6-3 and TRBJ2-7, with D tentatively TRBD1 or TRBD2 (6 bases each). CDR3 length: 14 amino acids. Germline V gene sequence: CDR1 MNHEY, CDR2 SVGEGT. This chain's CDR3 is CASSRGGFSYELYF. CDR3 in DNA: TGTGCCAGCAGCCGAGGGGGGTTCTCCTACGAGCTGTACTTC.

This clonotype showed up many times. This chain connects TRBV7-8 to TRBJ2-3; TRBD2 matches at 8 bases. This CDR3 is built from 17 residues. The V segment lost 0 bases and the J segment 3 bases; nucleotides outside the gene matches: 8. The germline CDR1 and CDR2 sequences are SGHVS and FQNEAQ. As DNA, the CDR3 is TGTGCCAGCAGCTTAGCGAGGGTAGCGGGGAAAACAGATACGCAGTATTTT. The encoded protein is CASSLARVAGKTDTQYF.

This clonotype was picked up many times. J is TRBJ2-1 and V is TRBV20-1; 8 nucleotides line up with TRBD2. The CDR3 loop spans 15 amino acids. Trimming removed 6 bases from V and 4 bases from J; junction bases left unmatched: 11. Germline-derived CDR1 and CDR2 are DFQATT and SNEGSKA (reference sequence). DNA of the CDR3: TGCAGTGCCCCCCCCCCCGGGAGGGATTACAATGAGCAGTTCTTC. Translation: CSAPPPGRDYNEQFF.

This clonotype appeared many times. CDR3 region: CAWSVAGNQPQHF. The CDR3 DNA sequence: TGTGCCTGGAGTGTGGCAGGCAATCAGCCCCAGCATTTT. The gene calls are TRBV30 and TRBJ1-5; no clear D. Germline loops: CDR1 GTSNPN, CDR2 SVGIG (reference sequence). Trimming cost V 0 bases and J 2 bases, with 5 bases left between them. This CDR3 is built from 13 residues.

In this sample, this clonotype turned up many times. The CDR3 DNA sequence: TGTGCCAGCAGCTCACACCCCCTAGACTACGAGCAGTACTTC. Amino acids: CASSSHPLDYEQYF. The V call is TRBV7-8, the J call TRBJ2-7; D is undetermined. Trimming shortened V by 4 bases and J by 3 bases, and 13 bases separated the two germline ends. Germline loops: CDR1 SGHVS, CDR2 FQNEAQ. The CDR3 is 14 residues long.

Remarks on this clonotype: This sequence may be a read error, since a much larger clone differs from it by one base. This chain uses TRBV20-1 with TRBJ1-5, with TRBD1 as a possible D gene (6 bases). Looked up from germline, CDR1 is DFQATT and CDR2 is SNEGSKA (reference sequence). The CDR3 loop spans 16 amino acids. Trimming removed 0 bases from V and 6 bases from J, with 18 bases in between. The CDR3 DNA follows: TGCAGTGCTAGAGATTTGGCGAGGACAGACGGTCAGCCCCAGCATTTT. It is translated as CSARDLARTDGQPQHF.

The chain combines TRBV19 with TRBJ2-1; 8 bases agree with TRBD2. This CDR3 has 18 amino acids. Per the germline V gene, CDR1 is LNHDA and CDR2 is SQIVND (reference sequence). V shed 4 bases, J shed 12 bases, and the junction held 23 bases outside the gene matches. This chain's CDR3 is CASSTEVLAGGSYKGQFF. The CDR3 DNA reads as TGTGCCAGTAGTACAGAGGTTCTAGCGGGTGGTTCCTACAAGGGGCAGTTCTTC.

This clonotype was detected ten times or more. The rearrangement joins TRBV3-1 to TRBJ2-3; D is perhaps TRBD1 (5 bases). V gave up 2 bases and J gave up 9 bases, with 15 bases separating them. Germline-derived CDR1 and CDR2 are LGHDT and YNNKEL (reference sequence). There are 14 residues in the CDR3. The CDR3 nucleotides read TGTGCCAGCAGCCAACCATCGACAGCTCGCACGCAGTATTTT. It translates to CASSQPSTARTQYF.

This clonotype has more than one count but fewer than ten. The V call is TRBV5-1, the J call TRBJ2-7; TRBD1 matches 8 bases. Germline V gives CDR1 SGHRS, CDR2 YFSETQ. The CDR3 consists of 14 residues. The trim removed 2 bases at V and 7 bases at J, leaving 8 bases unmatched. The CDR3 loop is CASSLSGTGWEQYF. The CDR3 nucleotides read TGCGCCAGCAGCTTATCCGGGACAGGCTGGGAGCAGTACTTC.

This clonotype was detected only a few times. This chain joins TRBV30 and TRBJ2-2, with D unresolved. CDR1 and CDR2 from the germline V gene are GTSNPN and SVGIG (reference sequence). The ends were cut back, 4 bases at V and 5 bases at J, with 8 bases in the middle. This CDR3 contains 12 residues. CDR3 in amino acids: CAWNRNTGELFF. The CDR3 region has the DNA TGTGCCTGGAATCGGAATACCGGGGAGCTGTTTTTT. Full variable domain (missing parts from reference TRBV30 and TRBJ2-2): SQTIHQWPATLVQPVGSPLSLECTVEGTSNPNLYWYRQAAGRGLQLLFYSVGIGQISSEVPQNLSASRPQDRQFILSSKKLLLSDSGFYLCAWNRNTGELFFGEGSRLTVL.

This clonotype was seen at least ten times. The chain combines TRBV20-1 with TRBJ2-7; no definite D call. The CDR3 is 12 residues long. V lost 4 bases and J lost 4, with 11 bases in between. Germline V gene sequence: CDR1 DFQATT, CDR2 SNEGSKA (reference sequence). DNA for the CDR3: TGCAGTGCTATCATCTCCAATTACGAGCAGTACTTC. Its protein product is CSAIISNYEQYF.

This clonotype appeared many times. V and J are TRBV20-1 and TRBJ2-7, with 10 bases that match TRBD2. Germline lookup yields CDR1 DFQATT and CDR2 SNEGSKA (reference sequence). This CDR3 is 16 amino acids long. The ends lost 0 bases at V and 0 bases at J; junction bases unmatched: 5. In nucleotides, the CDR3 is TGCAGTGCTAGAGATTTTAGGACTAGCGGCTCCTACGAGCAGTACTTC. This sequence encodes CSARDFRTSGSYEQYF.

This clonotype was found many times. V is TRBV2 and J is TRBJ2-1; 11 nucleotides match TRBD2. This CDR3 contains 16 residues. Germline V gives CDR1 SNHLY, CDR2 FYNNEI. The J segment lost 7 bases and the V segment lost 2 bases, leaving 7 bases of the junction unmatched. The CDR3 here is CASSEFLAGGQNEQFF. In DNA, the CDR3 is TGTGCCAGCAGTGAATTCCTAGCGGGAGGACAGAATGAGCAGTTCTTC.

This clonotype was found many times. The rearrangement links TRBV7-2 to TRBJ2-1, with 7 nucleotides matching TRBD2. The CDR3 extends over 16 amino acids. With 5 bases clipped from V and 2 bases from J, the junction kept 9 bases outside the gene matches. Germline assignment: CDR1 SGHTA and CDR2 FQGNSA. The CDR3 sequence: CASSNHRGRAYNEQFF. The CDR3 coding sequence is TGTGCCAGCAGCAACCACCGTGGGAGGGCCTACAATGAGCAGTTCTTC.

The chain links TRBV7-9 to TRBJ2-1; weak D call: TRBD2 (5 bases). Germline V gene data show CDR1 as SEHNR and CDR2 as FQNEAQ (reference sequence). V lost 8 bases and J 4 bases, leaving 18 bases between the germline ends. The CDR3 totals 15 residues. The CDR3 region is CASGPQTGIYNEQFF. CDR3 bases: TGTGCCAGCGGGCCCCAGACGGGGATTTACAATGAGCAGTTCTTC. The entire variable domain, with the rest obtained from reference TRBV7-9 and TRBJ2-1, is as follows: DTGVSQNPRHKITKRGQNVTFRCDPISEHNRLYWYRQTLGQGPEFLTYFQNEAQLEKSRLLSDRFSAERPKGSFSTLEIQRTEQGDSAMYLCASGPQTGIYNEQFFGPGTRLTVL.

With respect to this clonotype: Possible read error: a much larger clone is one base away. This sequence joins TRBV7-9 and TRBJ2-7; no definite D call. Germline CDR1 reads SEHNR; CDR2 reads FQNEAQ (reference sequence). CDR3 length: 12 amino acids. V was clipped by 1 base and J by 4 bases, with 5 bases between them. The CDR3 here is CASSLEIYEQYF. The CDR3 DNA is TGTGCCAGCAGCTTAGAGATATACGAGCAGTACTTC. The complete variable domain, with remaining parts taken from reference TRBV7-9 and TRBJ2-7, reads DTGVSQNPRHKITKRGQNVTFRCDPISEHNRLYWYRQTLGQGPEFLTYFQNEAQLEKSRLLSDRFSAERPKGSFSTLEIQRTEQGDSAMYLCASSLEIYEQYFGPGTRLTVT.

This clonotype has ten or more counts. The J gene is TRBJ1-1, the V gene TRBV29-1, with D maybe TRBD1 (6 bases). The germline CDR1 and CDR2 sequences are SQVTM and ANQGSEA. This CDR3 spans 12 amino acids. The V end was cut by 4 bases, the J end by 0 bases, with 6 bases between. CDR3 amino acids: CSVGTVNTEAFF. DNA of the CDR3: TGCAGCGTTGGGACAGTGAACACTGAAGCTTTCTTT.

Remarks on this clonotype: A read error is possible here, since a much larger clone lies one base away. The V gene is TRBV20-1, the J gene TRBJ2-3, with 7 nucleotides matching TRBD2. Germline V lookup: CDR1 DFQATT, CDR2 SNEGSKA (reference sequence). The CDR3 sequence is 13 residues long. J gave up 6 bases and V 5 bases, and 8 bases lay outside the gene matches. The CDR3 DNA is TGCAGTGCTGGGGACGGGGGGTTGGATACGCAGTATTTT. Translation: CSAGDGGLDTQYF.

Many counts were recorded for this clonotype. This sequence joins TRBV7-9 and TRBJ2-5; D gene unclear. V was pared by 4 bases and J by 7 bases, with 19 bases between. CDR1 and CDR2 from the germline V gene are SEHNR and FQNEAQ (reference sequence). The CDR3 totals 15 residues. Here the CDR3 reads CASSSTSGPFMTQYF. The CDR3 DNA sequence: TGTGCCAGCAGCTCCACCTCGGGTCCCTTTATGACCCAGTACTTC.

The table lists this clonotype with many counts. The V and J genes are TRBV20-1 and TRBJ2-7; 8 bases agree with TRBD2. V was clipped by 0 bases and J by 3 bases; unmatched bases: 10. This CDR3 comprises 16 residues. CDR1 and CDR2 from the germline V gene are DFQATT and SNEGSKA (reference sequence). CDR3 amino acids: CSARDLVAGPYYEQYF. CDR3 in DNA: TGCAGTGCTAGAGATCTTGTAGCGGGACCCTACTACGAGCAGTACTTC.

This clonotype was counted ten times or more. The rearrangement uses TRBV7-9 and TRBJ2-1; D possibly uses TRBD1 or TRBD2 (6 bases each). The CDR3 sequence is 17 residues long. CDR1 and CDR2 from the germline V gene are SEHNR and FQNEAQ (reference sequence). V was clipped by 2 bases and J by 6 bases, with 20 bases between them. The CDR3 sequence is CASSLPTGPATSNEQFF. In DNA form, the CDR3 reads TGTGCCAGCAGCTTACCCACAGGGCCTGCGACTAGCAATGAGCAGTTCTTC.

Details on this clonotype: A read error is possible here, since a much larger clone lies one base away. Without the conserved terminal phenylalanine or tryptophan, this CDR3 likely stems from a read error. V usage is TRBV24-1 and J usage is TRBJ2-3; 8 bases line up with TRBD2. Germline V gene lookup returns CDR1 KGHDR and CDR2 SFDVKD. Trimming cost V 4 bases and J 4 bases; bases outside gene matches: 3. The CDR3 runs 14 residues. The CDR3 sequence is CATSETLAADTQYL. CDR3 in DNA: TGTGCCACCAGTGAGACACTAGCGGCAGATACGCAGTATCTT.